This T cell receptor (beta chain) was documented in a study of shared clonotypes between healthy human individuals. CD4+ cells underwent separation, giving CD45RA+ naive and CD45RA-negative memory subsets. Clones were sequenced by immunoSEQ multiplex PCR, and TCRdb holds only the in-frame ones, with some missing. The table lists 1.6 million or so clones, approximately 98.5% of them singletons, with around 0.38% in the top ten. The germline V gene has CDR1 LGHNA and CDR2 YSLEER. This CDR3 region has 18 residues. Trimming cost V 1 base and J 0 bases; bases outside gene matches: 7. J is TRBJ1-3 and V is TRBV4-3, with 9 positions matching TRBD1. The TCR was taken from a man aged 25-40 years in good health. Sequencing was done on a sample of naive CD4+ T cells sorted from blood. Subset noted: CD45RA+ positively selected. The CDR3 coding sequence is TGCGCCAGCAGCCAAGGTTTAGGACAGGGGAGCTCTGGAAACACCATATATTTT. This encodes CASSQGLGQGSSGNTIYF.